A selection of T cell receptor beta chains follows, all from one sample in a study of CD8+CD57+ T cells in acquired aplastic anemia. MiXCR, applied by TCRdb to the reads, yields one record per CDR3 protein. The sample lists about 58,000 distinct CDR3 sequences; around 50% were seen once. The sequenced material came from sorted CD4+, CD8+, or CD8+CD57+ T cells (not recorded which) from PBMCs. The source of these receptors is a human donor with aplastic anemia. The conserved cysteine and the conserved F or W are not part of the CDR3 here.

len	v_gene	j_gene	CDR3aa
12	TRBV29-1	TRBJ2-7	SVGLRDRGNEQY
12	TRBV27	TRBJ2-1	ASRLSGGYNEQF
13	TRBV7-7	TRBJ1-5	ASSHERTGNQTQH
16	TRBV7-2	TRBJ2-1	ASSLAVRTGTGHNEQF
15	TRBV5-1	TRBJ2-3	ASSLGFRGSGTDTQY
13	TRBV5-1	TRBJ2-5	ASSLVGALQETQY
10	TRBV2	TRBJ2-7	ASRDRGSEQY
12	TRBV15	TRBJ1-2	ATSRDLGQGGYT
12	TRBV2	TRBJ1-5	ASSLANFNQPQH
12	TRBV15	TRBJ1-5	ATSRDLGQQPQH
12	TRBV5-6	TRBJ2-7	ASSLTESSYEQY
12	TRBV6-5	TRBJ2-2	ASSYSGQSGELF
12	TRBV13	TRBJ1-2	ASSLLSAFYGYT
9	TRBV20-1	TRBJ2-5	SARGGETQY
12	TRBV10-2	TRBJ1-2	ASSGTGGTFGYT
11	TRBV7-9	TRBJ1-2	ASSLATRYGYT
12	TRBV5-1	TRBJ2-1	ASSVTGPSNEQF
12	TRBV20-1	TRBJ2-5	SATMLANQETQH
9	TRBV6-1	TRBJ2-3	AVQRGDTQY
14	TRBV6-1	TRBJ1-6	ASSEAIGPGGSPLH
12	TRBV20-1	TRBJ2-1	SAQTSSRTSEQF
12	TRBV19	TRBJ1-1	ASSTRALNTEAF
13	TRBV20-1	TRBJ2-2	SALTSGGVTGELF
12	TRBV19	TRBJ1-6	ATVGQGFGSPLH
13	TRBV7-9	TRBJ1-6	ASSSTGTGLSPLH
12	TRBV7-2	TRBJ1-1	ASSTGQGFTEAF
13	TRBV24-1	TRBJ2-5	ATSDPDSGQETQY
9	TRBV29-1	TRBJ1-1	TITRVTEAF
13	TRBV7-2	TRBJ2-5	ASSPSGRGQETQY
13	TRBV5-5	TRBJ1-1	ASSAGGAGNTEAF
9	TRBV7-2	TRBJ2-3	ASSMGDTQY
13	TRBV7-2	TRBJ1-1	ASSPIPQGNTEAF
14	TRBV7-2	TRBJ1-1	ASSLVENGENTEAF
13	TRBV29-1	TRBJ2-1	SVGVGGGSYNEQF
6	TRBV29-1	TRBJ1-2	SVDGYT
10	TRBV29-1	TRBJ2-7	SVVAGAYEQY
13	TRBV2	TRBJ1-5	ASNSRDFGGQPQH
13	TRBV4-2	TRBJ2-7	ASSQDQFGSYEQY
10	TRBV6-2/TRBV6-3	TRBJ1-2	ASSQTGDGYT
11	TRBV29-1	TRBJ2-5	SHSSLVGETQY
14	TRBV27	TRBJ2-1	ASSWTSGGHTYEEF